The T cell receptor beta chain described here comes from a study of CD8+ T cells in alopecia areata. Study overall: Treated patients were given oral tofacitinib, which was dosed at 5 to 10 mg twice daily. The tofacitinib course ran for 6 to 18 months and was followed by 6 months off drug.

Sorted populations comprised CD4+ and CD8+ T cells obtained from PBMCs. Sequencing used cDNA as its template, made by extracting RNA and reverse transcribing it. Profiling relied on immunoSEQ multiplex PCR, and the TCRdb table lists in-frame clones only, not all of them. Of 100,000 to 150,000 clones in the sample, around 60% were seen once. The sample consisted of CD4+ T cells sorted from blood, taken at week 0. The receptor's source is a human donor with alopecia areata.

The CDR3 nucleotides read TGTGCCAGCAGTTACACGACAGGGGGTGGAAACACCATATATTTT. Its protein is CASSYTTGGGNTIYF. The rearrangement uses TRBV6-6 and TRBJ1-3; 9 nucleotides align to TRBD1. Germline V CDR1 and CDR2: MNHNY, SVGAGI (reference sequence). Losses at the gene ends were 2 bases for V and 3 bases for J; bases not matched to a gene: 2. The CDR3 is 15 residues long.